Sequencing of this TCR beta chain was carried out in a study of blood T cell repertoires in COVID-19. The V gene's germline CDR1 is SEHNR and CDR2 FQNEAQ (reference sequence). V lost 2 bases, J lost 5 bases, and 9 bases lay in between. The length of the CDR3 is 13 residues. Some clones are missing from TCRdb's copy, which holds only in-frame ones; the method was immunoSEQ multiplex PCR. The sample has hundreds of thousands of clones, about 87% seen once; the top ten hold about 3%. The origin of this receptor is a woman between 50 and 59 years old who had recovered from COVID-19. Sample: PBMCs or T cells enriched from blood (not recorded which). This chain connects TRBV7-9 to TRBJ2-5; maybe TRBD2 (5 bases). This CDR3 reads CASSLRGPETQYF. As DNA, the CDR3 is TGTGCCAGCAGCTTACGGGGTCCGGAGACCCAGTACTTC.